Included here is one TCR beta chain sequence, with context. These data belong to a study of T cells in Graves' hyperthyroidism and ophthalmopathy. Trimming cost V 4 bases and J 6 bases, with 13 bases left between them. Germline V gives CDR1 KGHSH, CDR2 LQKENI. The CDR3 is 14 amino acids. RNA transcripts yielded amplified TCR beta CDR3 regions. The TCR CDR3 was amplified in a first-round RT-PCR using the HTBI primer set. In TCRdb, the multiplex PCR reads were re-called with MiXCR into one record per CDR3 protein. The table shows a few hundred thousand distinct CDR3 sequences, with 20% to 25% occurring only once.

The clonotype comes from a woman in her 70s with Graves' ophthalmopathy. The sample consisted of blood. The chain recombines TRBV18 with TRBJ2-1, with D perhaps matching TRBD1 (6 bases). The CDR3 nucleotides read TGTGCCAGCTCACGACAGGCTTCGGGCAATGAGCAGTTCTTC. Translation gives CASSRQASGNEQFF.